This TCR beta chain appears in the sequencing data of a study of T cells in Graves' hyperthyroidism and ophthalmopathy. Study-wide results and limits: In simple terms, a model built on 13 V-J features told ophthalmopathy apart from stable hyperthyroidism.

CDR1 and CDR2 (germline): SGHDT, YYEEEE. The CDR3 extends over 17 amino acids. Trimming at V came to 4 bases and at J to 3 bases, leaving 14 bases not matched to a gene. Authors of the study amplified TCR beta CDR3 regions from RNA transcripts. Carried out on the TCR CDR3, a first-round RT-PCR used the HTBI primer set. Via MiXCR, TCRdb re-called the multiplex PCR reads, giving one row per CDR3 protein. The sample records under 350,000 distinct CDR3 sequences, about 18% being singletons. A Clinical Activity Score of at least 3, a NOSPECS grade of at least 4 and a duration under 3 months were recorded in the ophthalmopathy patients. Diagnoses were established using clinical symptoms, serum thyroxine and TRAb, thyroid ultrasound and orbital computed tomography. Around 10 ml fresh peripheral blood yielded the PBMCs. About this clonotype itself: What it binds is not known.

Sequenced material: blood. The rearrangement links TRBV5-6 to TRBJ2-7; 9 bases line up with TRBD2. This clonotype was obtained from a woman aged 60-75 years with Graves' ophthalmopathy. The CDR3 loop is CASSLGGPSGVLYEQYF. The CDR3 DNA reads TGTGCCAGCAGCCTGGGGGGGCCTAGCGGGGTCCTCTACGAGCAGTACTTC.